The next 12 T cell receptor beta chains were all read from a single sample in a study of blood T cells in healthy people across ages. Combining a sample-barcoded 5' primer with a J-beta primer mix, a second PCR ran for 7 to 11 cycles. TCRdb used MiXCR to reprocess the 5' RACE reads, holding one entry per CDR3 protein. The repertoire has about 830,000 distinct CDR3 sequences, about 59% of them found once; the top ten carry about 27%. The sequenced sample consisted of blood. These receptor sequences come from a man younger than 40 in good health.

The chain is built from TRBV9 and TRBJ1-2; 10 positions agree with TRBD1. Per the germline V gene, CDR1 is SGDLS and CDR2 is YYNGEE. J lost 7 bases, V lost 3 bases, and 12 bases had no gene match. The CDR3 has 16 amino acids. CDR3 DNA: TGTGCCAGCAGCGGGGACCCGGGACAGGGGACCAGTGGCTACACCTTC. Translation: CASSGDPGQGTSGYTF. Full variable domain (rest looked up from reference TRBV9 and TRBJ1-2): DSGVTQTPKHLITATGQRVTLRCSPRSGDLSVYWYQQSLDQGLQFLIQYYNGEERAKGNILERFSAQQFPDLHSELNLSSLELGDSALYFCASSGDPGQGTSGYTFGSGTRLTVV.

The V gene is TRBV20-1, the J gene TRBJ1-1, with 9 bases fitting TRBD1. CDR1 DFQATT and CDR2 SNEGSKA come from the germline V gene (reference sequence). CDR3 length: 12 residues. V lost 5 bases to trimming and J lost 3 bases; unmatched junction nucleotides: 1. The CDR3 coding sequence is TGCAGTGCTCGGACAGGGGACACTGAAGCTTTCTTT. Protein: CSARTGDTEAFF.

The chain is built from TRBV24-1 and TRBJ2-2, with 11 nucleotides matching TRBD1. Trimming removed 4 bases from V and 1 base from J; junction bases left unmatched: 4. Per germline, CDR1 KGHDR and CDR2 SFDVKD. The CDR3 loop spans 17 amino acids. In DNA, the CDR3 is TGTGCCACCAGTGACGGACAGGGGGCCTGGAACACCGGGGAGCTGTTTTTT. Translated, it gives CATSDGQGAWNTGELFF.

The J gene is TRBJ2-1, the V gene TRBV6-1; D remains unclear. Trimming took off 2 bases at V and 2 bases at J, with 10 bases between the two ends. The length of the CDR3 is 15 residues. CDR1 is MNHNS and CDR2 is SASEGT in the germline V gene. DNA for the CDR3: TGTGCCAGCAGTGAAAAGGATGCTACCTACAATGAGCAGTTCTTC. Protein: CASSEKDATYNEQFF.

This clonotype was seen a single time. The chain recombines TRBV4-2 with TRBJ2-1, with TRBD2 matching 10 bases. CDR1 is LGHNA and CDR2 is YNFKEQ in the germline V gene. The junction had 6 bases not matched to a gene; V was cut back by 0 bases and J by 7 bases. This CDR3 is 16 amino acids long. The CDR3 sequence: CASSQDGSSGGNEQFF. In nucleotides, the CDR3 is TGTGCCAGCAGCCAAGATGGCTCTAGCGGGGGAAATGAGCAGTTCTTC.

The rearrangement links TRBV4-3 to TRBJ2-1, with D perhaps matching TRBD2 (6 bases). The closer fit of TRBJ2-7 to the DNA end suggests the J call may be wrong. Germline CDR1 is LGHNA and CDR2 is YSLEER. This CDR3 spans 15 amino acids. CDR3 amino acids: CASGLGGARVNEQYF. CDR3 bases: TGCGCCAGCGGCCTGGGAGGCGCCAGGGTCAATGAGCAGTACTTC.

This chain links TRBV9 with TRBJ1-2, with 8 nucleotides matching TRBD1. This CDR3 comprises 15 residues. Germline values: CDR1 SGDLS, CDR2 YYNGEE. With 6 bases clipped from V and 7 bases from J, the junction kept 14 bases outside the gene matches. The CDR3 protein is CASTRGQELLSGYTF. DNA for the CDR3: TGTGCCAGCACCAGGGGACAGGAACTCTTAAGTGGCTACACCTTC.

This chain connects TRBV29-1 to TRBJ2-4; D is possibly TRBD1 or TRBD2 (5 bases each). The J call may be incorrect, as the DNA end agrees better with TRBJ2-5. The CDR3 extends over 16 amino acids. CDR1 is SQVTM and CDR2 is ANQGSEA in the germline V gene. For the CDR3, the DNA is TGCAGCGTTGGAGGTGAGGAAAACGAGGGGATTGAGACCCAGTACTTC. Translated, it gives CSVGGEENEGIETQYF.

V and J are TRBV7-9 and TRBJ1-2, with D uncertain. Germline CDR1 and CDR2: SEHNR and FQNEAQ (reference sequence). The CDR3 sequence is 14 residues long. The ends were cut back, 3 bases at V and 8 bases at J, with 16 bases in the middle. The CDR3 spells CASSLGEGFWGYTF. CDR3 DNA sequence: TGTGCCAGCAGCTTGGGAGAAGGCTTTTGGGGCTACACCTTC.

Only one count was recorded for this clonotype. The rearrangement uses TRBV4-2 and TRBJ2-7; D is unclear. The CDR3 runs 12 residues. CDR1 and CDR2 from the germline V gene are LGHNA and YNFKEQ. The V end was cut by 1 base, the J end by 5 bases, with 6 bases between. CDR3 nucleotide sequence: TGTGCCAGCAGCCAAGCGGCAGACGAGCAGTACTTC. Translated, it gives CASSQAADEQYF.

V gene TRBV6-2 or TRBV6-3 combines with J gene TRBJ2-1, with D unresolved. The CDR3 is 11 amino acids. V was pared by 5 bases and J by 8 bases, with 7 bases between. Germline CDR1 is MNHEY and CDR2 is SVGEGT. The CDR3 is CASSRLDEQFF. The CDR3, as DNA: TGTGCCAGCAGTCGCTTGGATGAGCAGTTCTTC.

The CDR3 here is CATSRDFVGYTF. The DNA for the CDR3 is TGTGCCACCAGCAGAGATTTCGTGGGCTACACCTTC. The chain is built from TRBV15 and TRBJ1-2; D not certain. The CDR3 is made up of 12 amino acids. CDR1 and CDR2 (germline): LNHNV, YYDKDF (reference sequence). Trimming pared 0 bases from V and 8 bases from J, leaving 7 bases between.